The 10 T cell receptor beta chains in this list originate from one sample, sequenced in a study of long-term antiretroviral therapy in people with HIV. Version v3.0 of the immunoSEQ assay ran at survey level. The data were produced by immunoSEQ multiplex PCR, yet TCRdb's version contains in-frame clones alone and is incomplete. The sample carries 26,000 or so clones, around four fifths recorded once. Source: unsorted PBMCs, taken 3 years after starting antiretroviral therapy. These TCRs come from a man aged 18-30 years with HIV.

The chain has TRBV28 and TRBJ1-2; D may be TRBD1 (6 bases). From germline, CDR1 is MDHEN and CDR2 SYDVKM. CDR3 length equals 15 residues. V was clipped by 4 bases and J by 0 bases, with 12 bases between them. The CDR3 DNA reads as TGTGCCAGCAGTTCTGGGGGGCGAGCTAACTATGGCTACACCTTC. It codes for CASSSGGRANYGYTF.

This chain joins TRBV27 and TRBJ2-2; D remains ambiguous. The CDR3 has 16 residues. Germline loops: CDR1 MNHEY, CDR2 SMNVEV (reference sequence). Trimming removed 3 bases at V and 0 bases at J, with 11 bases between. The CDR3 loop is CASSFYSPPNTGELFF. The CDR3 coding sequence is TGTGCCAGCAGTTTTTACAGCCCCCCGAACACCGGGGAGCTGTTTTTT.

V and J are TRBV5-4 and TRBJ2-2, with TRBD2 as a possible D gene (6 bases). This CDR3 contains 15 residues. Trimming shortened V by 3 bases and J by 4 bases, and 13 bases separated the two germline ends. Germline CDR1 is SGHNT and CDR2 is YYREEE (reference sequence). In DNA form, the CDR3 reads TGTGCCAGCAGCTGGGACTTTGCCGGCACCGGGGAGCTGTTTTTT. This gives the protein CASSWDFAGTGELFF.

A single count supports this clone. The V call is TRBV19, the J call TRBJ2-3, with D unresolved. Germline CDR1 reads LNHDA; CDR2 reads SQIVND (reference sequence). V was shortened by 5 bases and J by 7 bases, with 10 bases between the two germline ends. The length of the CDR3 is 12 residues. CDR3 in amino acids: CASSPIGNTQYF. As DNA, the CDR3 is TGTGCCAGTAGTCCTATTGGAAATACGCAGTATTTT.

The chain employs TRBV30 and TRBJ2-2; 14 nucleotides agree with TRBD2. The CDR3 is 14 amino acids. The germline V gene encodes CDR1 GTSNPN and CDR2 SVGIG (reference sequence). The J segment lost 8 bases and the V segment lost 5 bases, leaving 4 bases of the junction unmatched. CDR3 nucleotide sequence: TGTGCCTGGGGACTAGCGGGGGGTCGGGGGGAGCTGTTTTTT. It translates to CAWGLAGGRGELFF.

This clone was seen a single time. V is TRBV6-6 and J is TRBJ2-3; unclear D gene. Trimming took off 2 bases at V and 4 bases at J, with 4 bases between the two ends. CDR3 size: 12 residues. In germline, CDR1 is MNHNY, CDR2 SVGAGI (reference sequence). CDR3 sequence (DNA): TGTGCCAGCAGTTACCAGGCAGATACGCAGTATTTT. It specifies CASSYQADTQYF.

The chain links TRBV10-2 to TRBJ1-1; possibly TRBD1 for D (5 bases). V was shortened by 5 bases and J by 4 bases, with 14 bases between the two germline ends. Germline V gives CDR1 WSHSY, CDR2 SAAADI. The CDR3 is 14 residues long. The CDR3 protein is CASSTGTWGTEAFF. CDR3 sequence (DNA): TGCGCCAGCAGTACCGGGACCTGGGGCACTGAAGCTTTCTTT.

The chain uses TRBV10-2 and TRBJ2-5; D possibly corresponds to TRBD1 (6 bases). Trimming shortened V by 1 base and J by 3 bases, and 15 bases separated the two germline ends. The CDR3 loop spans 16 amino acids. Germline loops: CDR1 WSHSY, CDR2 SAAADI. CDR3 coding DNA: TGCGCCAGCAGTGAGTTCCGATCCCCAGGGGAAGAGACCCAGTACTTC. Amino acids: CASSEFRSPGEETQYF.

The rearrangement joins TRBV11-2 to TRBJ2-2; weak D call: TRBD1 (6 bases). Germline CDR1 reads SGHAT; CDR2 reads FQNNGV. Trimming removed 4 bases at V and 4 bases at J, with 19 bases between. CDR3 length: 17 amino acids. The CDR3 coding sequence is TGTGCCAGCAGCTCAGAAGGGGGTATATCGGCCACCGGGGAGCTGTTTTTT. It is translated as CASSSEGGISATGELFF.

V gene TRBV9 combines with J gene TRBJ2-3; D perhaps matches TRBD2 (6 bases). Deletions cut 1 base from V and 1 base from J, with 10 bases between. This CDR3 has 15 residues. The germline V gene has CDR1 SGDLS and CDR2 YYNGEE. The CDR3 loop is CASSVWGERTDTQYF. CDR3 bases: TGTGCCAGCAGCGTATGGGGGGAGCGCACAGATACGCAGTATTTT.